Following are 5 T cell receptor beta chains from one sample sequenced in a study of blood T cell repertoires in COVID-19. Only in-frame clones appear in the TCRdb table, and some are missing; sequencing was by immunoSEQ multiplex PCR. The repertoire holds over 200,000 clones, with more than 70% as singletons. The specimen was peripheral blood. The receptors derive from a woman in her sixties or seventies with acute or convalescent COVID-19.

The CDR3 loop is CASSLSGGNSYEQYF. CDR3 bases: TGTGCCAGCAGTCTAAGTGGGGGCAATTCCTACGAGCAGTACTTC. The rearrangement links TRBV11-2 to TRBJ2-7; D is possibly TRBD1 (6 bases). The V end lost 6 bases, the J end lost 1 base, and 16 bases lay between the germline ends. The CDR3 is made up of 15 amino acids. CDR1 and CDR2 from the germline V gene are SGHAT and FQNNGV.

J is TRBJ1-1 and V is TRBV7-2; weak D call: TRBD1 (5 bases). This CDR3 contains 13 residues. CDR1 and CDR2 (germline): SGHTA, FQGNSA. The V gene lost 2 bases and the J gene lost 10 bases, with 14 bases spanning the gap. The CDR3 coding sequence is TGTGCCAGCAGCTTAATGGGCCAGGGTCGAGCTTTCTTT. It yields the protein CASSLMGQGRAFF.

This chain uses TRBV10-1 with TRBJ2-5; 10 positions match TRBD2. Per the germline V gene, CDR1 is WNHNN and CDR2 is SYGVQD (reference sequence). The CDR3 extends over 15 amino acids. The ends lost 5 bases at V and 1 base at J; junction bases unmatched: 4. The CDR3 nucleotides are TGCGCCAGCAGTAGGGTAGCGGGAGGCCAAGAGACCCAGTACTTC. It is translated as CASSRVAGGQETQYF.

The rearrangement links TRBV5-6 to TRBJ1-4; D possibly corresponds to TRBD1 (6 bases). The CDR3 is 16 amino acids. Germline CDR1 SGHDT, CDR2 YYEEEE. V lost 3 bases and J lost 0, with 12 bases in between. The CDR3 nucleotides are TGTGCCAGCAGCTCCTGGGGGCGGGCAACTAATGAAAAACTGTTTTTT. This encodes CASSSWGRATNEKLFF.

The chain links TRBV18 to TRBJ1-1; a possible D gene is TRBD1 (5 bases). This CDR3 comprises 14 residues. V was clipped by 3 bases and J by 1 base, with 9 bases between them. CDR1 is KGHSH and CDR2 is LQKENI in the germline V gene. In nucleotides, the CDR3 is TGTGCCAGCTCACCGATGGGGGGGAACACTGAAGCTTTCTTT. Protein: CASSPMGGNTEAFF. The full variable domain, in which reference TRBV18 and TRBJ1-1 provide the parts outside the CDR3, is NAGVMQNPRHLVRRRGQEARLRCSPMKGHSHVYWYRQLPEEGLKFMVYLQKENIIDESGMPKERFSAEFPKEGPSILRIQQVVRGDSAAYFCASSPMGGNTEAFFGQGTRLTVV.